Below are 11 T cell receptor beta chains sequenced from a single sample in a study of T-cell memory formation after mild COVID-19. Via MiXCR, TCRdb re-called the 5' RACE reads, giving one row per CDR3 protein. The sample contains roughly 14,000 distinct CDR3 sequences, 20% to 30% of which appear only once. Sequenced: PBMCs or a T cell subset sorted from them (not recorded which). The receptors were gathered from a man between 18 and 35 years old who had mild COVID-19 (a few samples of this study predate the infection). Cell type and time point are not known.

This clonotype was recorded at least ten times. The chain couples TRBV4-1 to TRBJ2-1, with 7 bases lining up with TRBD2. The CDR3 sequence is 16 residues long. Germline assignment: CDR1 MGHRA and CDR2 YSYEKL. Losses at the gene ends were 1 base for V and 5 bases for J; bases not matched to a gene: 8. The CDR3 bases are TGCGCCAGCAGCCAAGCGGAACTAGCGAGTGACAATGAGCAGTTCTTC. Its translation is CASSQAELASDNEQFF.

In this sample, this clonotype turned up many times. The gene calls are TRBV29-1 and TRBJ2-1, with 10 bases fitting TRBD2. CDR1 is SQVTM and CDR2 is ANQGSEA in the germline V gene. V gave up 6 bases and J gave up 0 bases; unmatched junction bases: 5. CDR3 length equals 15 residues. The CDR3 coding sequence is TGCAGCGTCGTAGCGGGGGGCAACTCCTACAATGAGCAGTTCTTC. It specifies CSVVAGGNSYNEQFF.

In its sample, this clonotype was seen a few times. The rearrangement uses TRBV21-1 and TRBJ2-7; whether TRBD1, the table's D call, matches the DNA was not checked. TRBV21-1 constitutes a pseudogene. This CDR3 comprises 16 residues. The CDR3 region is CASSPPLRGRGYEQYF. CDR3 nucleotide sequence: TGTGCCAGCAGCCCCCCTCTTCGAGGCAGGGGATACGAGCAGTACTTC.

This clonotype was counted a few times. This chain links TRBV5-6 with TRBJ2-1, with D perhaps matching TRBD2 (5 bases). V was pared by 2 bases and J by 9 bases, with 15 bases between. Per the germline V gene, CDR1 is SGHDT and CDR2 is YYEEEE. The CDR3 is 14 amino acids. DNA of the CDR3: TGTGCCAGCAGCTTTGGTCATTATCGGGGTGAGCAGTTCTTC. This encodes CASSFGHYRGEQFF. Based on the CDR3 plus reference TRBV5-6 and TRBJ2-1, the full variable domain is DAGVTQSPTHLIKTRGQQVTLRCSPKSGHDTVSWYQQALGQGPQFIFQYYEEEERQRGNFPDRFSGHQFPNYSSELNVNALLLGDSALYLCASSFGHYRGEQFFGPGTRLTVL.

This chain uses TRBV5-6 with TRBJ1-2; a possible D gene is TRBD1 (5 bases). CDR1 is SGHDT and CDR2 is YYEEEE in the germline V gene. The CDR3 length is 14 residues. Trimming pared 2 bases from V and 7 bases from J, leaving 15 bases between. CDR3 bases: TGTGCCAGCAGCTTCCCGGCCAGGGCGGGTGGCTACACCTTC. The encoded protein is CASSFPARAGGYTF.

CDR3 nucleotides: TGTGCCAGCAGTTATTGGGCGCCTATACTTAAAGAGACCCAGTACTTC. The encoded protein is CASSYWAPILKETQYF. The V and J genes are TRBV28 and TRBJ2-5, with unresolved D. The CDR3 has 16 amino acids. CDR1 is MDHEN, CDR2 SYDVKM, per germline. Deletions cut 4 bases from V and 3 bases from J, with 18 bases between.

This clonotype has ten or more counts. The rearrangement links TRBV7-6 to TRBJ1-1, with D possibly matching TRBD1 (5 bases). The V end was cut by 5 bases, the J end by 3 bases, with 16 bases between. CDR1 and CDR2 (germline): SGHVS, FNYEAQ. CDR3 length: 15 residues. The CDR3 sequence is CASSVGGGWDTEAFF. DNA for the CDR3: TGTGCCAGCAGCGTGGGGGGGGGTTGGGACACTGAAGCTTTCTTT. Complete variable domain (other parts from reference TRBV7-6 and TRBJ1-1): GAGVSQSPRYKVTKRGQDVALRCDPISGHVSLYWYRQALGQGPEFLTYFNYEAQQDKSGLPNDRFSAERPEGSISTLTIQRTEQRDSAMYRCASSVGGGWDTEAFFGQGTRLTVV.

Only a few counts were recorded for this clonotype. The gene calls are TRBV14 and TRBJ2-6; 9 bases map to TRBD1. J was trimmed by 1 base and V by 4 bases; bases with no gene match: 5. This CDR3 spans 17 amino acids. The V gene's germline CDR1 is SGHDN and CDR2 FVKESK. The DNA for the CDR3 is TGTGCCAGCAGCCCCCGGGACAGGGTATCTGGGGCCAACGTCCTGACTTTC. Protein: CASSPRDRVSGANVLTF. The full variable domain, rest sourced from reference TRBV14 and TRBJ2-6, is EAGVTQFPSHSVIEKGQTVTLRCDPISGHDNLYWYRRVMGKEIKFLLHFVKESKQDESGMPNNRFLAERTGGTYSTLKVQPAELEDSGVYFCASSPRDRVSGANVLTFGAGSRLTVL.

The chain joins TRBV11-1 to TRBJ2-2; D perhaps matches TRBD1 (5 bases). The V gene lost 0 bases and the J gene lost 6 bases, with 11 bases spanning the gap. Germline-derived CDR1 and CDR2 are SGHAT and FQDESV (reference sequence). The CDR3 spans 15 residues. CDR3 sequence reads: CASSLASGLAGELFF. The CDR3 nucleotides are TGTGCCAGCAGCTTAGCTTCAGGGTTGGCCGGGGAGCTGTTTTTT.

This clonotype appeared many times. This chain joins TRBV4-2 and TRBJ2-1; 11 bases line up with TRBD1. Germline CDR1 is LGHNA and CDR2 is YNFKEQ. V was pared by 0 bases and J by 8 bases, with 6 bases of the junction left unmatched. The CDR3 is 16 residues long. The CDR3 DNA is TGTGCCAGCAGCCAAGATGTAGGGACAGGGGGGCATGAGCAGTTCTTC. This gives the protein CASSQDVGTGGHEQFF.

The sample holds many counts of this clonotype. This chain joins TRBV11-2 and TRBJ2-1; 9 nucleotides agree with TRBD1. Trimming removed 5 bases from V and 6 bases from J; junction bases left unmatched: 14. There are 17 residues in the CDR3. CDR1 and CDR2 (germline): SGHAT, FQNNGV. CDR3 nucleotides: TGTGCCAGCAGCCCCCCACCTAACAGGGGGCCCCTCAATGAGCAGTTCTTC. It is translated as CASSPPPNRGPLNEQFF. The whole variable domain, filled in from reference TRBV11-2 and TRBJ2-1, reads EAGVAQSPRYKIIEKRQSVAFWCNPISGHATLYWYQQILGQGPKLLIQFQNNGVVDDSQLPKDRFSAERLKGVDSTLKIQPAKLEDSAVYLCASSPPPNRGPLNEQFFGPGTRLTVL.